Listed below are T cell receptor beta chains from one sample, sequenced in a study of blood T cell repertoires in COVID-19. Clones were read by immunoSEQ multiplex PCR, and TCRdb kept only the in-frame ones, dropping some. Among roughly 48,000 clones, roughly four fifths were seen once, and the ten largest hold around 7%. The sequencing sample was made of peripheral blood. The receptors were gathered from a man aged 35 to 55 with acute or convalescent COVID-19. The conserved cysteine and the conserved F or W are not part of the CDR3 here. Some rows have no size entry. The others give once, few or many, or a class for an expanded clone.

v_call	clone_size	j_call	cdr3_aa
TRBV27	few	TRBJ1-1	ASSTGESGWAQKQAF
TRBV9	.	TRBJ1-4	ASSVGDTGGYEKLF
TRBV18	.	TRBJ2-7	ASSQLAGGSYEQY
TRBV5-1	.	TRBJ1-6	ASRSTGESSPLH
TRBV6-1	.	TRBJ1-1	ASSEARGTEAF
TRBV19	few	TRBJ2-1	ASSVVAGNEQF
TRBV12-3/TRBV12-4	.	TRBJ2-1	ASRRDSVNEQF
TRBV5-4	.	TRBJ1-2	ASSSRQGLFGYT
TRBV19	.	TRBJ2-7	ASSSRTELYEQY
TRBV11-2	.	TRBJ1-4	ASSLGGRGSNEKLF
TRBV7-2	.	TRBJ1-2	ASSQGTANYGYT
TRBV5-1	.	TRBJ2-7	ASSPGALFSYEQY
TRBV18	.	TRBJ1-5	ASSRGQGGDQPQH
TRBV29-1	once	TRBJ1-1	SVEDHPGGTEAF
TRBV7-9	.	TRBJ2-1	ASSSTGGGLFYNEQF
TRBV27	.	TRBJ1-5	ASSKQGRNQPQH
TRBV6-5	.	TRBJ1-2	ASSLSRDSGSGYT
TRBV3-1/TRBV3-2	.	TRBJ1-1	ASSQAGQGWGAF
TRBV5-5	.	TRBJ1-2	ASSPAGTGNYGYT
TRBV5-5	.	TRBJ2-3	ASSLTEGPDTQY
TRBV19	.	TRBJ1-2	ASSTVTGLGGYT
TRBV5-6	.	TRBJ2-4	ASSLRTIELAKNIQY
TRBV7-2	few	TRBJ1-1	ASSLLVVTSNTEAF
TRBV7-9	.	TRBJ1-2	ASSPGTQGNGYT
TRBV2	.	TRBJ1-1	ASRAGQGITEAF
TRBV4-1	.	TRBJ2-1	ASSLLRTSYNEQF
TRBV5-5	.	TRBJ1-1	ASSLTGGAWAF
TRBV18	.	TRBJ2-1	ASSPDLRGNEQF
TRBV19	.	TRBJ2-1	ASSGLGAESYNEQF
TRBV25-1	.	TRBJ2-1	ASRSSRLAGGTGEQF
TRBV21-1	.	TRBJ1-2	ASSKGTSDRALYGYT
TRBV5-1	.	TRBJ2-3	ASRIETSTDTQY
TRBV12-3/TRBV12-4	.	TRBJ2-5	ASNRGGKETQY
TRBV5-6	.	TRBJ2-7	ASMRDRGYEQY
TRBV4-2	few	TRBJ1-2	ASSQEIQDNYGYT
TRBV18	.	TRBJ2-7	ASSPRAGTGTHEQY
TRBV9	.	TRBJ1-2	ASSAGQGLKGGYT
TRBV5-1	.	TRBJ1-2	ASSLGDRTLNYGYT
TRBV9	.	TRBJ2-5	ASSPTSGGYGETQY
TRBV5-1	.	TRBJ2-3	ASSLGDRDTDTQY
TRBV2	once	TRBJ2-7	ASSTGTGNEQY
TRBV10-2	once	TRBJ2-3	ASSEAGGYVTDTQY
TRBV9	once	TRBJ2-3	ASSVQTGTDTQY
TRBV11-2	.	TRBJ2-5	ASSSQGVGETQY
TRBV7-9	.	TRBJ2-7	ASSPADRGKNEQY